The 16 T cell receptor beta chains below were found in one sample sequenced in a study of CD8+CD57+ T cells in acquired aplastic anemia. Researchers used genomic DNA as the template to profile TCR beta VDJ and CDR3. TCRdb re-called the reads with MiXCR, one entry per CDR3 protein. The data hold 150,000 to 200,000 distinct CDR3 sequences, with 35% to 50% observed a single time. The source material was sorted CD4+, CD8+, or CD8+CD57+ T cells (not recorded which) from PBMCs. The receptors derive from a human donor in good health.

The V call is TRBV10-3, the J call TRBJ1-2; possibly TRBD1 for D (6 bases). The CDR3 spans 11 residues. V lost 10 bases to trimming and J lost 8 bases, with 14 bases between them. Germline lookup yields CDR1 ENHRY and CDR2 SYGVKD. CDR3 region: CATKGQRGYTF. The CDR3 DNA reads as TGTGCCACCAAGGGACAAAGAGGCTACACCTTC.

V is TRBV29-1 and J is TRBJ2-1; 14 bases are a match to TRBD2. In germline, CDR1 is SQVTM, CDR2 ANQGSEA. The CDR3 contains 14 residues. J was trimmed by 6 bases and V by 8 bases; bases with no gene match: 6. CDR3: CSFRTSGGSNEQFF. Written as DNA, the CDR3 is TGCAGCTTCCGGACTAGCGGGGGGAGCAATGAGCAGTTCTTC.

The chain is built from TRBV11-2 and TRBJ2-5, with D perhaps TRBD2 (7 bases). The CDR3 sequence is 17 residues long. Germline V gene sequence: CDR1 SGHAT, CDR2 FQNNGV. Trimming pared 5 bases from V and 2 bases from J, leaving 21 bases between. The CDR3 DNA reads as TGTGCCAGCAGCCAATTAGTGGGGGGGCTAAGACAAGAGACCCAGTACTTC. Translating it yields CASSQLVGGLRQETQYF.

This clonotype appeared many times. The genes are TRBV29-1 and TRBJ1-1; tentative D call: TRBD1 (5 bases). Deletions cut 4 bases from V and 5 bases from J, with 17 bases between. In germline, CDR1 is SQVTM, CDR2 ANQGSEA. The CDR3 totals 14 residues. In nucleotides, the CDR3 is TGCAGCGTTGTTCAGGGTGGAGGGCAAACTGAAGCTTTCTTT. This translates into CSVVQGGGQTEAFF. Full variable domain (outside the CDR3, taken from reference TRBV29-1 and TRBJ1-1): SAVISQKPSRDICQRGTSLTIQCQVDSQVTMMFWYRQQPGQSLTLIATANQGSEATYESGFVIDKFPISRPNLTFSTLTVSNMSPEDSSIYLCSVVQGGGQTEAFFGQGTRLTVV.

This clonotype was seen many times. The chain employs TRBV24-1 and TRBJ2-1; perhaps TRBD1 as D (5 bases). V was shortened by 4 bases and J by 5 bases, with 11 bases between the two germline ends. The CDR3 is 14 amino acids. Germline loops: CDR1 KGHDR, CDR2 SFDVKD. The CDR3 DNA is TGTGCCACCAGTGAGCAGGACACTAACAATGAGCAGTTCTTC. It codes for CATSEQDTNNEQFF.

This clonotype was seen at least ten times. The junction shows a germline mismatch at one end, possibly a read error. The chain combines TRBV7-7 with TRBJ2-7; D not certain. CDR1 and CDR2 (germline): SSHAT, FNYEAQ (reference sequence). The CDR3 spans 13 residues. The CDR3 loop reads CASSYTDGYEQYF. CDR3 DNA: TGTGCTAGCAGCTACACGGACGGCTACGAGCAGTACTTC.

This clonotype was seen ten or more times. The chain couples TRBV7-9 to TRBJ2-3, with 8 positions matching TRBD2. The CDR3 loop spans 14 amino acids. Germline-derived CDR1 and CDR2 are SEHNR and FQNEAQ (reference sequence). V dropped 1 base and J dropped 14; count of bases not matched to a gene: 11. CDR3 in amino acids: CASSLEDGTRVVYF. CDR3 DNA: TGTGCCAGCAGCTTAGAGGACGGGACTAGAGTAGTGTATTTT.

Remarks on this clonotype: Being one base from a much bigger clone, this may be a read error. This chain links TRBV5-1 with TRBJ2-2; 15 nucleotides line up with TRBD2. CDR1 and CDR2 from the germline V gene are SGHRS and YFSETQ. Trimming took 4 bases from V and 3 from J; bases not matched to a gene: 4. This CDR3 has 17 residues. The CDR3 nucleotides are TGCGCCAGCAGCCCCGGGACTAGCGGGAGGCACACCGGGGAGCTGTTTTTT. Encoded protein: CASSPGTSGRHTGELFF.

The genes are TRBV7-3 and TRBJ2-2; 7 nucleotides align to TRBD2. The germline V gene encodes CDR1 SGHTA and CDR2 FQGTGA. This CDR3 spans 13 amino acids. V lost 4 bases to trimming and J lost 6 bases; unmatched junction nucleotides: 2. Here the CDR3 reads CASSWGGAGELFF. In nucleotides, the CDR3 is TGTGCCAGCAGCTGGGGGGGAGCCGGGGAGCTGTTTTTT.

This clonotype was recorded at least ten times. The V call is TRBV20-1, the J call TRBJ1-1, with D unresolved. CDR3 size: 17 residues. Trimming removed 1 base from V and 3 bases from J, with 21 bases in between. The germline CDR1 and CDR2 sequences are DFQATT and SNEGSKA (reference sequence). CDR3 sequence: CSARVPGEPRTHTEAFF. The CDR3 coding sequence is TGCAGTGCTAGAGTCCCGGGAGAGCCGAGAACCCACACTGAAGCTTTCTTT.

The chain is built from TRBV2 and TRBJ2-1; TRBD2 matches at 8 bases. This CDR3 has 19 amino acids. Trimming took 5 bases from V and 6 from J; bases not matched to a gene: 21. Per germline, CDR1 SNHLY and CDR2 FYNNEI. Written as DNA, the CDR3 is TGTGCCAGCAGTCAAGTTCGGAGAGGTTTAGACCGGGAGGGCAATGAGCAGTTCTTC. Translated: CASSQVRRGLDREGNEQFF.

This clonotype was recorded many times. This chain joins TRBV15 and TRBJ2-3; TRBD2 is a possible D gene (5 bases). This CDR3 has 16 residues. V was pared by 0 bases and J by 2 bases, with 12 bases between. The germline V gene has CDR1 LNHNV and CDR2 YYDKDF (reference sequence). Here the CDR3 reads CATSRDRAAVTDTQYF. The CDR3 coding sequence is TGTGCCACCAGCAGAGATAGGGCAGCGGTCACAGATACGCAGTATTTT.

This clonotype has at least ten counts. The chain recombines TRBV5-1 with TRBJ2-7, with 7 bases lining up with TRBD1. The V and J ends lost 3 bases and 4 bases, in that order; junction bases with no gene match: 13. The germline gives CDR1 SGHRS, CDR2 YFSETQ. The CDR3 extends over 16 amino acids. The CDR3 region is CASSSRPRGTVYEQYF. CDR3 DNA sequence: TGCGCCAGCAGCTCTCGCCCTAGGGGGACAGTATACGAGCAGTACTTC.

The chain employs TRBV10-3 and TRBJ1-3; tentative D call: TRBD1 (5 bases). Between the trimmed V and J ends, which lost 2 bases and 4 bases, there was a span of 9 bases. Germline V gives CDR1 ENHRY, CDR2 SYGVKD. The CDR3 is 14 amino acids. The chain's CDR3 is CAISEGAEGNTIYF. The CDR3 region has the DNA TGTGCCATCAGTGAGGGGGCCGAGGGAAACACCATATATTTT.

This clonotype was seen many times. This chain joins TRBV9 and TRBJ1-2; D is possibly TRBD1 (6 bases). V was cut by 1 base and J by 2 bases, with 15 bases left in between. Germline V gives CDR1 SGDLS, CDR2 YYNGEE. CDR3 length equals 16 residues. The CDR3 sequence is CASSVTPQGGNYGYTF. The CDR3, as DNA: TGTGCCAGCAGCGTAACGCCGCAAGGGGGGAACTATGGCTACACCTTC. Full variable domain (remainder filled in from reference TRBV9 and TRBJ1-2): DSGVTQTPKHLITATGQRVTLRCSPRSGDLSVYWYQQSLDQGLQFLIQYYNGEERAKGNILERFSAQQFPDLHSELNLSSLELGDSALYFCASSVTPQGGNYGYTFGSGTRLTVV.

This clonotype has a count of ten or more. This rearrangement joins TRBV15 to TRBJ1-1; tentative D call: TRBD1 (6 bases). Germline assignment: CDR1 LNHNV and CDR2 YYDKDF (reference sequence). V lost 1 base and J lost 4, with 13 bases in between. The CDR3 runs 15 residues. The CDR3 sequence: CATSRANRDRTEAFF. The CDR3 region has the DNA TGTGCCACCAGCAGAGCGAACAGGGATCGCACTGAAGCTTTCTTT.